These 20 T cell receptor beta chains originate from one sample sequenced in a study of T cell responses to AZD1222 COVID-19 vaccine. The table came from immunoSEQ multiplex PCR; TCRdb's copy has only in-frame clones and leaves some out. The repertoire holds about 200,000 clones, with roughly 92% as singletons. The sequencing used peripheral blood, collected 28 days after the second AZD1222 dose. Receptors were obtained from an adult who received the AZD1222 COVID-19 vaccine.

V gene TRBV29-1 combines with J gene TRBJ1-3; D is ambiguous. The germline V gene has CDR1 SQVTM and CDR2 ANQGSEA. The CDR3 has 14 residues. The germline V and J ends were trimmed by 3 bases and 0 bases, with 9 bases remaining between them. CDR3 DNA: TGCAGCGTTGAGGGCCGCAGCTCTGGAAACACCATATATTTT. Protein product: CSVEGRSSGNTIYF.

This clone is a singleton in its sample. The CDR3 is CASSGRGRSAEAFF. The CDR3 bases are TGTGCCAGCTCTGGCAGGGGGCGCTCGGCTGAAGCTTTCTTT. The gene calls are TRBV7-9 and TRBJ1-1; 8 nucleotides agree with TRBD1. Germline V lookup: CDR1 SEHNR, CDR2 FQNEAQ (reference sequence). Trimming at V came to 8 bases and at J to 6 bases, leaving 11 bases not matched to a gene. This CDR3 has 14 residues.

This sequence joins TRBV16 and TRBJ2-2, with a tentative D call TRBD1 (6 bases). The CDR3 has 15 amino acids. With 0 bases removed from V and 4 bases from J, the gap between germline ends came to 9 bases. Per the germline V gene, CDR1 is KGHSY and CDR2 is FQNENV. The DNA for the CDR3 is TGTGCCAGCAGCCAATCCGACAGGAGCACCGGGGAGCTGTTTTTT. This gives the protein CASSQSDRSTGELFF. The whole variable domain, filled in from reference TRBV16 and TRBJ2-2, reads GEEVAQTPKHLVRGEGQKAKLYCAPIKGHSYVFWYQQVLKNEFKFLISFQNENVFDETGMPKERFSAKCLPNSPCSLEIQATKLEDSAVYFCASSQSDRSTGELFFGEGSRLTVL.

The chain employs TRBV5-1 and TRBJ1-2; D is unresolved. This CDR3 has 14 residues. Germline CDR1 SGHRS, CDR2 YFSETQ. V was pared by 5 bases and J by 5 bases, with 16 bases between. This CDR3 is CASSLLPAEYGYTF. CDR3 coding DNA: TGCGCCAGCAGTTTACTCCCTGCGGAATATGGCTACACCTTC.

This clone appeared many times. J is TRBJ2-1 and V is TRBV9, with 7 positions matching TRBD1. Trimming took 4 bases from V and 9 from J; bases not matched to a gene: 16. The V gene's germline CDR1 is SGDLS and CDR2 YYNGEE. CDR3 length equals 16 residues. The CDR3 region has the DNA TGTGCCAGCAGCCCGCGACAGGGTCTTCGAGCAGGTGAGCAGTTCTTC. This encodes CASSPRQGLRAGEQFF.

This sequence joins TRBV11-2 and TRBJ2-6; TRBD1 matches at 7 bases. V trimming: 3 bases; J trimming: 2 bases; junction bases outside the gene matches: 1. From germline, CDR1 is SGHAT and CDR2 FQNNGV. The CDR3 has 15 residues. The DNA for the CDR3 is TGTGCCAGCAGCTTCCAGGGGGCTGGGGCCAACGTCCTGACTTTC. Residues: CASSFQGAGANVLTF.

The chain joins TRBV2 to TRBJ1-5, with unresolved D. The CDR3 covers 14 residues. The V and J ends lost 5 bases and 2 bases respectively, with 10 bases between them. CDR1 and CDR2 (germline): SNHLY, FYNNEI. The CDR3 DNA reads TGTGCCAGCAGTACCGACCGGGGCAATCAGCCCCAGCATTTT. Protein product: CASSTDRGNQPQHF.

The CDR3 loop is CASRRDRDVTNEKLFF. The CDR3 nucleotides read TGTGCCAGCAGGCGGGACAGGGATGTAACTAATGAAAAACTGTTTTTT. The V gene is TRBV11-2, the J gene TRBJ1-4, with 9 bases lining up with TRBD1. Germline V gene data show CDR1 as SGHAT and CDR2 as FQNNGV. The CDR3 length is 16 residues. The trim removed 6 bases at V and 1 base at J, leaving 6 bases unmatched.

The J gene is TRBJ1-6, the V gene TRBV20-1; D is ambiguous. V was cut by 3 bases and J by 7 bases, with 16 bases left in between. Germline CDR1 and CDR2: DFQATT and SNEGSKA (reference sequence). There are 15 residues in the CDR3. CDR3: CSASNTLAFNSPLHF. For the CDR3, the DNA is TGCAGTGCTAGTAACACTCTAGCGTTCAATTCACCCCTCCACTTT.

The J gene is TRBJ2-1, the V gene TRBV24-1, with D tentatively TRBD1 or TRBD2 (6 bases each). The CDR3 is 17 amino acids. Trimming left V 3 bases short and J 7 bases short, with 21 bases between. CDR1 KGHDR and CDR2 SFDVKD come from the germline V gene. The CDR3 protein is CATSDQGSPGASNEQFF. CDR3 sequence (DNA): TGTGCCACCAGTGATCAAGGAAGTCCGGGGGCGTCAAATGAGCAGTTCTTC.

The chain has TRBV5-4 and TRBJ1-4; D is unresolved. V shed 0 bases and J shed 5 bases, with 11 bases lying between them. The germline gives CDR1 SGHNT, CDR2 YYREEE (reference sequence). The CDR3 sequence is 15 residues long. CDR3 DNA sequence: TGTGCCAGCAGCTTGGGGGGTGACTTAAATGAAAAACTGTTTTTT. Encoded protein: CASSLGGDLNEKLFF.

The chain links TRBV5-1 to TRBJ1-4; no clear D gene. Germline lookup yields CDR1 SGHRS and CDR2 YFSETQ. Trimming stripped 0 bases from V and 0 bases from J, with 15 bases between. The CDR3 has 18 residues. The CDR3 region has the DNA TGCGCCAGCAGCTTGGCCGGGGTAGTCCTCTCAACTAATGAAAAACTGTTTTTT. It is translated as CASSLAGVVLSTNEKLFF.

The chain couples TRBV4-3 to TRBJ2-7, with D possibly being TRBD1 or TRBD2 (5 bases each). Per germline, CDR1 LGHNA and CDR2 YSLEER. V was shortened by 0 bases and J by 4 bases, with 7 bases between the two germline ends. This CDR3 has 13 residues. The CDR3, as DNA: TGCGCCAGCAGCCAAGATGGGGGATACGAGCAGTACTTC. Its translation: CASSQDGGYEQYF.

The chain recombines TRBV15 with TRBJ1-3; D is perhaps TRBD1 (6 bases). Trimming cost V 1 base and J 2 bases, with 18 bases left between them. The CDR3 is 18 residues long. Looked up from germline, CDR1 is LNHNV and CDR2 is YYDKDF (reference sequence). The CDR3 bases are TGTGCCACCAGCAGAGCTGGGGTAGGGGCAGGGGCTGGAAACACCATATATTTT. Translating it yields CATSRAGVGAGAGNTIYF.

The CDR3 spells CASSQDPMGQGVYQPQHF. As DNA, the CDR3 is TGCGCCAGCAGCCAAGATCCCATGGGGCAGGGGGTTTATCAGCCCCAGCATTTT. The chain couples TRBV4-1 to TRBJ1-5; 7 bases are shared with TRBD1. This CDR3 is built from 18 residues. Germline V gene sequence: CDR1 MGHRA, CDR2 YSYEKL. V dropped 0 bases and J dropped 5; count of bases not matched to a gene: 13.

CDR3 nucleotide sequence: TGCAGCGTTTTTGGACAGGGAAATGAAAAACTGTTTTTT. This encodes CSVFGQGNEKLFF. The gene calls are TRBV29-1 and TRBJ1-4, with 8 bases lining up with TRBD1. The CDR3 totals 13 residues. Germline CDR1 reads SQVTM; CDR2 reads ANQGSEA. V was pared by 5 bases and J by 5 bases, with 4 bases of the junction left unmatched.

Only one count was recorded for this clone. The chain employs TRBV6-5 and TRBJ1-1; tentative D call: TRBD1 (5 bases). Trimming cost V 8 bases and J 4 bases, with 11 bases left between them. The germline CDR1 and CDR2 sequences are MNHEY and SVGAGI. The CDR3 contains 12 residues. CDR3 in amino acids: CASSPGGTEAFF. The DNA of the CDR3 is TGTGCCAGCTCTCCGGGGGGCACTGAAGCTTTCTTT.

The chain employs TRBV19 and TRBJ2-7; perhaps D is TRBD1 or TRBD2 (5 bases each). Trimming removed 7 bases from V and 5 bases from J, with 18 bases in between. CDR1 and CDR2 from the germline V gene are LNHDA and SQIVND (reference sequence). The CDR3 covers 14 residues. CDR3: CASTGTLGRHEQYF. CDR3 nucleotide sequence: TGTGCCAGTACCGGGACCCTAGGGCGTCACGAGCAGTACTTC. The full variable domain, with the rest looked up from reference TRBV19 and TRBJ2-7, is DGGITQSPKYLFRKEGQNVTLSCEQNLNHDAMYWYRQDPGQGLRLIYYSQIVNDFQKGDIAEGYSVSREKKESFPLTVTSAQKNPTAFYLCASTGTLGRHEQYFGPGTRLTVT.

The rearrangement joins TRBV11-2 to TRBJ1-2; D unclear. CDR1 is SGHAT and CDR2 is FQNNGV in the germline V gene. Trimming took 1 base from V and 2 from J, leaving 8 bases between them. CDR3 size: 14 residues. The CDR3: CASSLGVRNYGYTF. CDR3 DNA: TGTGCCAGCAGCTTAGGTGTCAGAAACTATGGCTACACCTTC.

The rearrangement links TRBV7-7 to TRBJ2-5; 7 nucleotides line up with TRBD1. The CDR3 has 15 residues. The ends lost 6 bases at V and 5 bases at J; junction bases unmatched: 12. The V gene's germline CDR1 is SSHAT and CDR2 FNYEAQ (reference sequence). The DNA of the CDR3 is TGTGCCAGCAGTCTTGGGACAGTGGAAATGGAGACCCAGTACTTC. Translated: CASSLGTVEMETQYF.